A selection of T cell receptor beta chains follows, all from one sample in a study of response to subunit inactivated influenza vaccine. TCRdb re-called the RT-PCR reads with MiXCR, one entry per CDR3 protein. The sample holds about 500,000 distinct CDR3 sequences, approximately 7.8% seen once. The sample in question was PBMCs from blood, obtained less than 30 months after vaccination. The receptors shown here come from a man between 50 and 70 years old who received an inactivated influenza vaccine. Each CDR3 is given with its conserved first and last residue. A D gene is named only where the DNA matches it firmly. Expanded clones get a size class; other rows say once, few or many, or leave the size out.

v_gene,d_gene,j_gene,len,abundance,CDR3aa,CDR3nt
TRBV3-1,.,TRBJ1-1,14,few,CASSQDFGDTEAFF,TGTGCCAGCAGCCAAGATTTTGGGGACACGGAAGCTTTCTTT
TRBV5-1,.,TRBJ1-1,14,many,CASEGGEWNTEAFF,TGCGCCAGCGAGGGGGGAGAATGGAACACTGAAGCTTTCTTT
TRBV4-2,.,TRBJ2-3,13,many,CASSQDWSDTQYF,TGTGCCAGCAGCCAAGATTGGTCAGATACGCAGTATTTT
TRBV10-3,.,TRBJ2-3,14,few,CAIQDSRSTDTQYF,TGTGCCATCCAGGACAGTAGGAGCACAGATACGCAGTATTTT
TRBV20-1,.,TRBJ2-5,16,many,CSARRLGTAQEETQYF,TGCAGTGCTAGGCGGCTGGGCACCGCCCAAGAAGAGACCCAGTACTTC
TRBV10-3,TRBD2,TRBJ2-7,12,.,CAIMASGPEQYF,TGTGCCATCATGGCTAGCGGGCCCGAGCAGTACTTC
TRBV18,.,TRBJ2-5,15,.,CASSPWAGVQETQYF,TGTGCCAGCTCACCATGGGCAGGGGTACAAGAGACCCAGTACTTC
TRBV30,.,TRBJ1-2,11,.,CAWTGSGGYTF,TGTGCCTGGACCGGGAGCGGTGGCTACACCTTC
TRBV12-3/TRBV12-4,.,TRBJ2-1,13,many,CASAPGLHNEQFF,TGTGCCAGCGCCCCCGGACTCCACAATGAGCAGTTCTTC
TRBV13,.,TRBJ1-2,12,many,CASSRGRNGYTF,TGTGCCAGCAGCCGGGGACGGAATGGCTACACCTTC
TRBV5-6,TRBD1,TRBJ2-2,13,few,CASSRQGFGELFF,TGTGCCAGCAGTCGACAGGGGTTCGGGGAGCTGTTTTTT
TRBV12-3/TRBV12-4,.,TRBJ1-1,13,.,CASNRGPGTEAFF,TGTGCCAGCAACCGGGGCCCGGGGACTGAAGCTTTCTTT
TRBV12-3/TRBV12-4,.,TRBJ1-2,13,many,CASTTSANYGYTF,TGTGCCAGCACCACCTCAGCTAACTATGGCTACACCTTC
TRBV5-1,.,TRBJ2-7,13,many,CASSLWSGNEQYF,TGCGCCAGCAGCTTGTGGTCAGGGAACGAGCAGTACTTC